This entry lists 28 T cell receptor beta chains sequenced from one sample in a study of control samples from healthy donors and cancer patients. Data came from immunoSEQ multiplex PCR; TCRdb stores just in-frame clones and leaves some out. The data hold some 150,000 clones, with 90% to 95% observed a single time. Sequences were obtained from blood. All receptors come from an older woman in good health.

The chain joins TRBV7-2 to TRBJ1-1; 8 nucleotides match TRBD1. This CDR3 spans 13 amino acids. J gave up 4 bases and V 5 bases, and 3 bases lay outside the gene matches. CDR1 and CDR2 (germline): SGHTA, FQGNSA. The DNA for the CDR3 is TGTGCCAGCAGCACCGACAGGGGCACTGAAGCTTTCTTT. Protein: CASSTDRGTEAFF.

V usage is TRBV12-5 and J usage is TRBJ1-2, with 7 bases lining up with TRBD1. The CDR3 spans 13 residues. V lost 5 bases, J lost 8 bases, and 8 bases stayed unmatched. Germline V gene data show CDR1 as LGHNT and CDR2 as FRNRAP. CDR3: CASGRDRVGGYTF. Written as DNA, the CDR3 is TGTGCTAGTGGTCGTGACAGGGTTGGCGGCTACACCTTC. Full variable domain (rest looked up from reference TRBV12-5 and TRBJ1-2): DARVTQTPRHKVTEMGQEVTMRCQPILGHNTVFWYRQTMMQGLELLAYFRNRAPLDDSGMPKDRFSAEMPDATLATLKIQPSEPRDSAVYFCASGRDRVGGYTFGSGTRLTVV.

The chain is built from TRBV2 and TRBJ2-3; perhaps D is TRBD1 or TRBD2 (5 bases each). Trimming removed 3 bases from V and 4 bases from J, with 11 bases in between. Germline loops: CDR1 SNHLY, CDR2 FYNNEI. The CDR3 covers 14 residues. Here the CDR3 reads CASSDGRDADTQYF. CDR3 nucleotide sequence: TGTGCCAGCAGTGATGGCAGGGACGCAGATACGCAGTATTTT.

This chain joins TRBV24-1 and TRBJ1-4; D not certain. The germline CDR1 and CDR2 sequences are KGHDR and SFDVKD. Trimming cost V 1 base and J 7 bases, with 12 bases left between them. This CDR3 is built from 15 residues. The CDR3, as DNA: TGTGCCACCAGTGATTTTGGCGAAGACGGTGAAAAACTGTTTTTT. Translation: CATSDFGEDGEKLFF.

The J gene is TRBJ1-1, the V gene TRBV6-2 or TRBV6-3; D is undetermined. The CDR3 is 12 residues long. The germline V and J ends were trimmed by 2 bases and 5 bases, with 6 bases remaining between them. From germline, CDR1 is MNHEY and CDR2 SVGEGT. CDR3 in DNA: TGTGCCAGCAGTTACGTGCGGACTGAAGCTTTCTTT. Translating it yields CASSYVRTEAFF.

This clone was detected only a few times. The chain couples TRBV6-2 or TRBV6-3 to TRBJ1-1; TRBD1 matches at 7 bases. Trimming took 2 bases from V and 5 from J; bases not matched to a gene: 5. This CDR3 is built from 14 residues. Looked up from germline, CDR1 is MNHEY and CDR2 is SVGEGT. CDR3 DNA sequence: TGTGCCAGCAGTTACACGCCGGGACAGACTGAAGCTTTCTTT. It codes for CASSYTPGQTEAFF.

The genes are TRBV7-2 and TRBJ2-1, with D uncertain. The CDR3 loop spans 14 amino acids. Per the germline V gene, CDR1 is SGHTA and CDR2 is FQGNSA. The germline V and J ends were trimmed by 2 bases and 7 bases, with 12 bases remaining between them. The CDR3 DNA reads as TGTGCCAGCAGCTTACGCCATTTCCCTAATGAGCAGTTCTTC. As protein: CASSLRHFPNEQFF.

The rearrangement joins TRBV6-5 to TRBJ2-6; no reliable D call. The ends were cut back, 3 bases at V and 2 bases at J, with 8 bases in the middle. CDR1 is MNHEY and CDR2 is SVGAGI in the germline V gene. CDR3 length: 15 amino acids. The chain's CDR3 is CASSYQGTGANVLTF. The CDR3 bases are TGTGCCAGCAGTTATCAAGGGACTGGGGCCAACGTCCTGACTTTC.

This clone appeared a few times. V is TRBV10-3 and J is TRBJ1-2; 7 bases align to TRBD1. V dropped 6 bases and J dropped 4; count of bases not matched to a gene: 8. The CDR3 is 14 amino acids. Germline values: CDR1 ENHRY, CDR2 SYGVKD. CDR3 DNA: TGTGCCATCAGACCGACAGGGATGGGCTATGGCTACACCTTC. It yields the protein CAIRPTGMGYGYTF.

The chain is built from TRBV11-2 and TRBJ1-2, with D tentatively TRBD1 (5 bases). The CDR3 extends over 13 amino acids. CDR1 and CDR2 from the germline V gene are SGHAT and FQNNGV. V lost 3 bases, J lost 8 bases, and 13 bases lay in between. CDR3 in amino acids: CASSFPGTHGYTF. CDR3 nucleotide sequence: TGTGCCAGCAGCTTCCCAGGGACTCACGGCTACACCTTC.

The CDR3 protein is CAISESLSETQYF. In DNA, the CDR3 is TGTGCCATCAGTGAGTCGTTATCGGAGACCCAGTACTTC. The rearrangement uses TRBV10-3 and TRBJ2-5, with no clear D. Deletions cut 0 bases from V and 5 bases from J, with 7 bases between. This CDR3 contains 13 residues. From germline, CDR1 is ENHRY and CDR2 SYGVKD.

V and J are TRBV5-4 and TRBJ2-7; D gene ambiguous. CDR1 and CDR2 from the germline V gene are SGHNT and YYREEE (reference sequence). Trimming shortened V by 0 bases and J by 5 bases, and 9 bases separated the two germline ends. This CDR3 contains 13 residues. CDR3 coding DNA: TGTGCCAGCAGCTTGGACAGCCACAACGAGCAGTACTTC. The encoded protein is CASSLDSHNEQYF.

The table lists this clone with a count of one. CDR3 coding DNA: TGTGCCAGCAGCCACCGCCGGTACGAGCAGTACTTC. Its translation is CASSHRRYEQYF. The rearrangement joins TRBV3-1 (or the pseudogene TRBV3-2) to TRBJ2-7, with no clear D. Trimming left V 3 bases short and J 4 bases short, with 7 bases between. CDR1 and CDR2 from the germline V gene are LGHDT and YNNKEL (reference sequence). The CDR3 has 12 residues.

The V call is TRBV28, the J call TRBJ2-7; a weak D match, TRBD2 (6 bases). CDR1 MDHEN and CDR2 SYDVKM come from the germline V gene. The CDR3 is 12 residues long. In DNA form, the CDR3 reads TGTGCGACTGGGGGGAAGGTCTACGAGCAGTACTTC. Its translation is CATGGKVYEQYF. The full variable domain, with the rest looked up from reference TRBV28 and TRBJ2-7, is DVKVTQSSRYLVKRTGEKVFLECVQDMDHENMFWYRQDPGLGLRLIYFSYDVKMKEKGDIPEGYSVSREKKERFSLILESASTNQTSMYLCATGGKVYEQYFGPGTRLTVT.

In DNA, the CDR3 is TGTGCCAGCAGCTTACAGGGTATGAATTCACCCCTCCACTTT. Residues: CASSLQGMNSPLHF. The chain recombines TRBV7-8 with TRBJ1-6; maybe TRBD1 (5 bases). Trimming took off 2 bases at V and 7 bases at J, with 9 bases between the two ends. Germline CDR1 and CDR2: SGHVS and FQNEAQ. This CDR3 spans 14 amino acids.

The chain links TRBV2 to TRBJ1-6, with unresolved D. The CDR3 totals 15 residues. Germline CDR1 and CDR2: SNHLY and FYNNEI. V lost 3 bases, J lost 3 bases, and 9 bases lay in between. The CDR3 is CASSDENSYNSPLHF. The CDR3 region has the DNA TGTGCCAGCAGTGATGAGAACAGCTATAATTCACCCCTCCACTTT.

Here the CDR3 DNA reads TGTGCCAGCAGCCCATTGACAGAAGAGAATGAAAAACTGTTTTTT. Its protein is CASSPLTEENEKLFF. The chain recombines TRBV7-9 with TRBJ1-4; D is possibly TRBD1 (5 bases). CDR1 and CDR2 (germline): SEHNR, FQNEAQ (reference sequence). The CDR3 totals 15 residues. With 5 bases removed from V and 5 bases from J, the gap between germline ends came to 15 bases.

CDR3 coding DNA: TGTGCCAGCAGCTCTAACAGGGCGAGACAGCCCCAGCATTTT. This translates into CASSSNRARQPQHF. This sequence joins TRBV7-2 and TRBJ1-5; maybe TRBD1 (6 bases). There are 14 residues in the CDR3. Looked up from germline, CDR1 is SGHTA and CDR2 is FQGNSA. V was shortened by 4 bases and J by 7 bases, with 14 bases between the two germline ends.

The chain employs TRBV18 and TRBJ1-4; TRBD1 matches 9 bases. J was trimmed by 2 bases and V by 2 bases; bases with no gene match: 3. The CDR3 sequence is 16 residues long. CDR1 is KGHSH, CDR2 LQKENI, per germline. As DNA, the CDR3 is TGTGCCAGCTCACCAGTTGGGACAGGGACTAATGAAAAACTGTTTTTT. Translation: CASSPVGTGTNEKLFF.

The V and J genes are TRBV7-8 and TRBJ1-4; 9 positions agree with TRBD1. Looked up from germline, CDR1 is SGHVS and CDR2 is FQNEAQ. The CDR3 length is 19 residues. V dropped 4 bases and J dropped 5; count of bases not matched to a gene: 17. CDR3 loop: CASSSSRPGQGLKNEKLFF. In DNA form, the CDR3 reads TGTGCCAGCAGCTCAAGCAGACCGGGACAGGGATTAAAAAATGAAAAACTGTTTTTT.

The chain links TRBV6-5 to TRBJ1-1; D remains ambiguous. Germline V gene sequence: CDR1 MNHEY, CDR2 SVGAGI. There are 14 residues in the CDR3. Deletions cut 0 bases from V and 5 bases from J, with 10 bases between. The CDR3 spells CASSYSWGSTEAFF. The CDR3 nucleotides read TGTGCCAGCAGTTACTCGTGGGGTTCGACTGAAGCTTTCTTT.

The CDR3 protein is CASSRQGAIGAEAFF. For the CDR3, the DNA is TGTGCCAGTAGCAGACAGGGGGCAATAGGCGCTGAAGCTTTCTTT. V is TRBV19 and J is TRBJ1-1; 10 nucleotides align to TRBD1. Per the germline V gene, CDR1 is LNHDA and CDR2 is SQIVND (reference sequence). After removal of 6 bases from V and 6 bases from J, the junction contained 10 bases not matched to a gene. There are 15 residues in the CDR3.

This chain joins TRBV6-5 and TRBJ2-3, with 8 bases identical to TRBD1. Losses at the gene ends were 4 bases for V and 1 base for J; bases not matched to a gene: 7. The germline V gene encodes CDR1 MNHEY and CDR2 SVGAGI. The CDR3 loop spans 16 amino acids. CDR3 protein: CASSSRQGTGTDTQYF. The DNA for the CDR3 is TGTGCCAGCAGTTCCCGACAGGGGACCGGCACAGATACGCAGTATTTT.

The chain employs TRBV5-1 and TRBJ1-2; D gene unclear. The CDR3 is 14 residues long. Germline V gene lookup returns CDR1 SGHRS and CDR2 YFSETQ. Trimming pared 0 bases from V and 4 bases from J, leaving 10 bases between. CDR3 coding DNA: TGCGCCAGCAGCTTGGCCCCAGTGTTCTATGGCTACACCTTC. Translating it yields CASSLAPVFYGYTF.

V gene TRBV5-1 combines with J gene TRBJ1-6; no reliable D call. CDR3 length: 15 amino acids. Germline lookup yields CDR1 SGHRS and CDR2 YFSETQ. The V gene lost 0 bases and the J gene lost 6 bases, with 10 bases spanning the gap. The CDR3 bases are TGCGCCAGCAGCTTGGTCGGGGAAACTAATTCACCCCTCCACTTT. Its protein product is CASSLVGETNSPLHF.

This chain joins TRBV27 and TRBJ1-1; 8 nucleotides line up with TRBD1. Trimming cost V 3 bases and J 3 bases; bases outside gene matches: 9. The CDR3 spans 16 residues. Germline V lookup: CDR1 MNHEY, CDR2 SMNVEV (reference sequence). The CDR3 DNA sequence: TGTGCCAGCAGTTTGATCAGAGGACAGGGATACACTGAAGCTTTCTTT. This codes for CASSLIRGQGYTEAFF.

This rearrangement joins TRBV10-1 to TRBJ1-1; D not certain. This CDR3 contains 14 residues. Germline loops: CDR1 WNHNN, CDR2 SYGVQD (reference sequence). V lost 0 bases and J 3 bases, leaving 8 bases between the germline ends. CDR3 residues: CASSESGGDTEAFF. In DNA, the CDR3 is TGCGCCAGCAGTGAGTCCGGTGGGGACACTGAAGCTTTCTTT.

V usage is TRBV29-1 and J usage is TRBJ1-4; D remains unclear. Trimming pared 6 bases from V and 8 bases from J, leaving 19 bases between. The CDR3 runs to 14 residues. Per the germline V gene, CDR1 is SQVTM and CDR2 is ANQGSEA. CDR3 amino acids: CSVLAGQDHEKLFF. DNA of the CDR3: TGCAGCGTCCTAGCGGGCCAAGACCACGAAAAACTGTTTTTT.